The 21 T cell receptor beta chains given below trace back to one sample, sequenced in a study of control samples from healthy donors and cancer patients. The protocol was immunoSEQ multiplex PCR, while the TCRdb copy is restricted to in-frame clones and leaves out a portion. The sample records roughly 150,000 clones, 85% to 90% being singletons. Specimen: blood. The receptors come from a man between 18 and 29 years old in good health.

V and J are TRBV10-3 and TRBJ2-5, with 7 bases identical to TRBD2. This CDR3 is 14 amino acids long. Germline-derived CDR1 and CDR2 are ENHRY and SYGVKD. V trimming: 3 bases; J trimming: 5 bases; junction bases outside the gene matches: 6. DNA for the CDR3: TGTGCCATCAGTGACTCTAGCGGATCGGAGACCCAGTACTTC. Residues: CAISDSSGSETQYF.

The V gene is TRBV28, the J gene TRBJ2-2, with 10 bases lining up with TRBD1. Trimming removed 6 bases from V and 3 bases from J; junction bases left unmatched: 13. There are 18 residues in the CDR3. The germline gives CDR1 MDHEN, CDR2 SYDVKM. This CDR3 is CASSFPPGQGIYTGELFF. The CDR3 bases are TGTGCCAGCAGCTTTCCTCCGGGACAGGGGATCTACACCGGGGAGCTGTTTTTT.

V and J are TRBV20-1 and TRBJ1-5, with no clear D. Germline assignment: CDR1 DFQATT and CDR2 SNEGSKA (reference sequence). CDR3 size: 14 residues. The V end was cut by 3 bases, the J end by 2 bases, with 11 bases between. As DNA, the CDR3 is TGCAGTGCTAGTCTCCCACGGGGCAATCAGCCCCAGCATTTT. The encoded protein is CSASLPRGNQPQHF.

The chain recombines TRBV7-9 with TRBJ1-1; D is possibly TRBD1 (5 bases). V lost 5 bases and J 8 bases, leaving 18 bases between the germline ends. Germline CDR1 is SEHNR and CDR2 is FQNEAQ (reference sequence). CDR3 length: 14 amino acids. CDR3 amino acids: CASSALLRAQEAFF. The CDR3 DNA reads as TGTGCCAGCAGCGCACTACTCAGGGCCCAGGAAGCTTTCTTT.

The V and J genes are TRBV6-6 and TRBJ2-5; D remains ambiguous. The CDR3 runs to 12 residues. Germline values: CDR1 MNHNY, CDR2 SVGAGI (reference sequence). V lost 0 bases and J lost 4, with 3 bases in between. The CDR3 sequence: CASSYSPETQYF. The DNA for the CDR3 is TGTGCCAGCAGTTACTCCCCAGAGACCCAGTACTTC.

This CDR3 is CASSLAEGWEQFF. The CDR3 DNA reads as TGCGCCAGCAGCTTGGCCGAGGGTTGGGAGCAGTTCTTC. The J gene is TRBJ2-1, the V gene TRBV5-1, with D possibly matching TRBD2 (5 bases). V dropped 0 bases and J dropped 10 bases, with 11 bases sitting between them. CDR1 SGHRS and CDR2 YFSETQ come from the germline V gene. The CDR3 is 13 residues long.

In its sample, this clone was seen a few times. The chain combines TRBV7-9 with TRBJ2-4; the D gene is possibly TRBD2 (6 bases). With 5 bases removed from V and 1 base from J, the gap between germline ends came to 12 bases. Per germline, CDR1 SEHNR and CDR2 FQNEAQ (reference sequence). The CDR3 runs 15 residues. CDR3 nucleotides: TGTGCCAGCAGCCAGGAGGGCCTGGCCAAAAACATTCAGTACTTC. Translated: CASSQEGLAKNIQYF.

The rearrangement links TRBV7-9 to TRBJ2-1; TRBD2 might be the D (6 bases). Between the trimmed V and J ends, which lost 8 bases and 2 bases, there was a span of 19 bases. The CDR3 runs to 16 residues. Germline values: CDR1 SEHNR, CDR2 FQNEAQ (reference sequence). The DNA of the CDR3 is TGTGCCAGCCAACCCCCGGGGGACCGAGCCTACAATGAGCAGTTCTTC. It encodes CASQPPGDRAYNEQFF.

The chain joins TRBV7-3 to TRBJ1-1, with TRBD1 matching over 7 bases. This CDR3 region has 14 residues. Germline V gene lookup returns CDR1 SGHTA and CDR2 FQGTGA. The V segment lost 5 bases and the J segment 0 bases; nucleotides outside the gene matches: 3. DNA for the CDR3: TGTGCCAGCAGCCCCGGACAGGTGAACACTGAAGCTTTCTTT. It translates to CASSPGQVNTEAFF.

This clone came up once. This chain links TRBV24-1 with TRBJ2-1; possible D gene TRBD1, 5 bases. The CDR3 spans 13 residues. Germline-derived CDR1 and CDR2 are KGHDR and SFDVKD. Trimming removed 3 bases at V and 12 bases at J, with 14 bases between. This CDR3 reads CATSDALGRRQFF. The DNA for the CDR3 is TGTGCCACCAGTGATGCACTGGGGCGACGGCAGTTCTTC.

Here the CDR3 reads CSVVGAAGTEAFF. The CDR3, as DNA: TGCAGCGTTGTGGGGGCGGCGGGCACTGAAGCTTTCTTT. The chain employs TRBV29-1 and TRBJ1-1, with D perhaps matching TRBD1 (6 bases). V was trimmed by 4 bases and J by 4 bases, leaving 13 bases between them. The germline CDR1 and CDR2 sequences are SQVTM and ANQGSEA. The CDR3 runs to 13 residues.

This chain connects TRBV21-1 to TRBJ1-5; the table gives TRBD1 as D, unverified against the DNA. TRBV21-1 represents a pseudogene. There are 15 residues in the CDR3. CDR3 in amino acids: CASTKGGQGNQPQHF. In DNA form, the CDR3 reads TGTGCCAGCACCAAAGGCGGCCAGGGGAATCAGCCCCAGCATTTT.

The gene calls are TRBV18 and TRBJ1-3, with a tentative D call TRBD1 (6 bases). The length of the CDR3 is 16 residues. The germline V and J ends were trimmed by 6 bases and 0 bases, with 15 bases remaining between them. CDR1 KGHSH and CDR2 LQKENI come from the germline V gene. The CDR3 nucleotides read TGTGCCAGCTCCCTCGGGACAAGTAGCTCTGGAAACACCATATATTTT. Protein sequence: CASSLGTSSSGNTIYF.

The chain carries TRBV7-3 and TRBJ2-5; D is unresolved. This CDR3 comprises 11 residues. Trimming removed 0 bases at V and 6 bases at J, with 2 bases between. Germline V lookup: CDR1 SGHTA, CDR2 FQGTGA. In DNA form, the CDR3 reads TGTGCCAGCAGCTTAACACAGACCCAGTACTTC. It yields the protein CASSLTQTQYF.

This clone was counted once. This sequence joins TRBV6-5 and TRBJ2-1; no reliable D call. Germline lookup yields CDR1 MNHEY and CDR2 SVGAGI. There are 15 residues in the CDR3. The V end lost 6 bases, the J end lost 1 base, and 13 bases lay between the germline ends. The CDR3: CASRLDPRSYNEQFF. For the CDR3, the DNA is TGTGCCAGCAGACTGGACCCACGGTCCTACAATGAGCAGTTCTTC.

This clone was counted once. This chain links TRBV29-1 with TRBJ1-2; D not certain. There are 14 residues in the CDR3. Germline V lookup: CDR1 SQVTM, CDR2 ANQGSEA. V lost 1 base to trimming and J lost 7 bases, with 16 bases between them. CDR3 DNA: TGCAGCGTTGAAGTGGGCGTCGTTGGATCTGGCTACACCTTC. Translated: CSVEVGVVGSGYTF.

The chain recombines TRBV4-3 with TRBJ1-5; a weak D match, TRBD1 (5 bases). The CDR3 is made up of 15 amino acids. V shed 0 bases and J shed 4 bases, with 10 bases lying between them. Germline CDR1 reads LGHNA; CDR2 reads YSLEER. The CDR3 DNA sequence: TGCGCCAGCAGCCAAGAAGTGGGGGGAAATCAGCCCCAGCATTTT. This codes for CASSQEVGGNQPQHF.

J is TRBJ2-5 and V is TRBV6-6; 14 bases match TRBD2. V shed 6 bases, J shed 6 bases, and the junction held 9 bases outside the gene matches. CDR3 length: 16 residues. Looked up from germline, CDR1 is MNHNY and CDR2 is SVGAGI (reference sequence). In nucleotides, the CDR3 is TGTGCCAGCAGCTCAACCTGGACTAGCGGGGGGAAGACCCAGTACTTC. Its protein is CASSSTWTSGGKTQYF.

The chain couples TRBV28 to TRBJ1-1; no firm D call. CDR3 length: 12 residues. CDR1 and CDR2 from the germline V gene are MDHEN and SYDVKM. Between the trimmed V and J ends, which lost 11 bases and 4 bases, there was a span of 14 bases. DNA of the CDR3: TGTGCCGCGGGTGGGGATAGCACTGAAGCTTTCTTT. Its translation is CAAGGDSTEAFF.

This chain uses TRBV9 with TRBJ2-1; D not resolved. Germline CDR1 reads SGDLS; CDR2 reads YYNGEE. The V end lost 3 bases, the J end lost 7 bases, and 8 bases lay between the germline ends. The length of the CDR3 is 12 residues. CDR3 bases: TGTGCCAGCAGCGAATTTGGGAATGAGCAGTTCTTC. This translates into CASSEFGNEQFF.

This rearrangement joins TRBV5-1 to TRBJ2-2; perhaps TRBD2 as D (6 bases). CDR1 and CDR2 from the germline V gene are SGHRS and YFSETQ. The CDR3 loop spans 14 amino acids. V dropped 3 bases and J dropped 4 bases, with 10 bases sitting between them. CDR3 residues: CASSSGTFTGELFF. Here the CDR3 DNA reads TGCGCCAGCAGCTCAGGGACTTTCACCGGGGAGCTGTTTTTT.